This is a list of T cell receptor beta chains from one sample in a study of T cells in Graves' hyperthyroidism and ophthalmopathy. Each CDR3 protein is one row after TCRdb ran MiXCR on the multiplex PCR reads. The data hold about 760,000 distinct CDR3 sequences, with under 45% observed a single time. The source material was blood. The receptors shown here come from a woman aged 40 to 55 with Graves' hyperthyroidism. Each CDR3 is given with its conserved first and last residue. A D gene is named only where the DNA matches it firmly. Some rows have no size entry. The others give once, few or many, or a class for an expanded clone.

cdr3_aa cdr3_nt cdr3_length j_call d_call v_call clone_size
CSASPGQINTGELFF TGCAGTGCTAGCCCGGGACAGATAAACACCGGGGAGCTGTTTTTT 15 TRBJ2-2 TRBD1 TRBV20-1 .
CASSIREPRPYTEAFF TGTGCCAGCAGCATCAGGGAGCCCCGGCCCTACACTGAAGCTTTCTTT 16 TRBJ1-1 . TRBV6-1 few
CAISGGMDTGELFF TGTGCCATCAGTGGGGGGATGGACACCGGGGAGCTGTTTTTT 14 TRBJ2-2 . TRBV10-3 many
CASSPVGRDYGYTF TGTGCCAGCTCACCGGTAGGCAGGGACTATGGCTACACCTTC 14 TRBJ1-2 . TRBV7-2 .
CASSQDLAGAHGELFF TGCGCCAGCAGCCAAGATCTAGCGGGAGCCCACGGGGAGCTGTTTTTT 16 TRBJ2-2 TRBD2 TRBV4-1 .
CASSPDRGRDNSPLHF TGTGCCAGCAGCCCGGACAGGGGGCGAGATAATTCACCCCTCCACTTT 16 TRBJ1-6 TRBD1 TRBV7-9 few
CASSVTPHSRLEAFF TGTGCCAGCAGCGTAACCCCCCACAGCCGGTTAGAAGCTTTCTTT 15 TRBJ1-1 . TRBV9 few
CASTTQTGVSGKLFF TGTGCCAGCACAACACAAACAGGGGTTAGTGGAAAACTGTTTTTT 15 TRBJ1-4 TRBD1 TRBV7-2 few
CASSPHGPNTGELFF TGTGCCTCCAGCCCACACGGGCCGAACACCGGGGAGCTGTTTTTT 15 TRBJ2-2 . TRBV7-9 many
CATMRQGASNQPQHF TGTGCCACGATGAGACAGGGGGCGAGCAATCAGCCCCAGCATTTT 15 TRBJ1-5 TRBD1 TRBV6-1 many
CASSPRDRNSPLHF TGTGCCAGCAGCCCCCGGGACCGTAATTCACCCCTCCACTTT 14 TRBJ1-6 . TRBV14 many
CAWGTGLSGGYTF TGTGCCTGGGGGACAGGACTGTCCGGTGGCTACACCTTC 13 TRBJ1-2 TRBD1 TRBV25-1 .
CASTRGPSGSTGELFF TGCGCCAGCACCCGAGGTCCTAGCGGGAGTACCGGGGAGCTGTTTTTT 16 TRBJ2-2 TRBD2 TRBV7-2 few
CASSPLRTPEAFF TGTGCCAGCAGTCCCCTCCGGACACCTGAAGCTTTCTTT 13 TRBJ1-1 . TRBV2 .
CASSLAGMGNQPQHF TGTGCCAGCAGCCTGGCGGGTATGGGCAATCAGCCCCAGCATTTT 15 TRBJ1-5 . TRBV11-2 many
CASSPRTGNIQETQYF TGTGCCAGCAGCCCGCGGACTGGAAATATCCAAGAGACCCAGTACTTC 16 TRBJ2-5 . TRBV2 .
CASSQSGYRTTRLFNGYTF TGTGCCAGCAGTCAATCGGGATACAGGACGACCAGACTCTTTAATGGCTACACCTTC 19 TRBJ1-2 . TRBV11-2 few
CASSPGQPIYGYTF TGTGCCAGCAGCCCGGGACAGCCAATCTATGGCTACACCTTC 14 TRBJ1-2 TRBD1 TRBV12-3/TRBV12-4 many
CASSYQDRVNYGYTF TGTGCCAGCAGTTACCAGGACAGGGTTAACTATGGCTACACCTTC 15 TRBJ1-2 TRBD1 TRBV6-5 .
CATSDSREGGTEAQYF TGTGCCACCAGTGATTCACGGGAGGGGGGCACAGAGGCCCAGTACTTC 16 TRBJ2-5 TRBD2 TRBV24-1 .
CSVDGARWYTEAFF TGCAGCGTTGATGGTGCCCGGTGGTACACTGAAGCTTTCTTT 14 TRBJ1-1 . TRBV29-1 many
CASSPTGGEEGYTF TGTGCCAGCTCCCCGACAGGGGGAGAAGAGGGCTACACCTTC 14 TRBJ1-2 TRBD1 TRBV18 few
CASMAPGASGNTIYF TGTGCCAGTATGGCCCCAGGGGCCTCCGGAAACACCATATATTTT 15 TRBJ1-3 . TRBV19 .
CASSGTSGKDYEQYF TGTGCCAGCAGCGGGACTAGCGGGAAAGACTACGAGCAGTACTTC 15 TRBJ2-7 TRBD2 TRBV9 .
CSVPRGSPGSCFF . 13 TRBJ2-2 . TRBV29-1 .
CASRDDTLNEQYF TGCGCCAGCAGGGACGACACCCTAAACGAGCAGTACTTC 13 TRBJ2-7 . TRBV10-2 .
CASSLTGVFNTEAFF TGTGCCAGCAGTCTTACAGGGGTGTTCAACACTGAAGCTTTCTTT 15 TRBJ1-1 TRBD1 TRBV2 many
CASSQLFVLEETQYF TGCGCCAGCAGCCAACTCTTCGTCCTGGAAGAGACCCAGTACTTC 15 TRBJ2-5 . TRBV4-1 .
CASSYDDSYNSPLHF TGTGCCAGCAGTTACGACGATTCTTATAATTCACCCCTCCACTTT 15 TRBJ1-6 . TRBV6-5 .
CASSQGLLRDRGNTIYF TGTGCCAGCAGCCAAGGTTTGCTCCGGGACCGTGGAAACACCATATATTTT 17 TRBJ1-3 . TRBV14 .
CASSFNWDLYEQYF TGTGCCAGCAGCTTCAACTGGGATTTGTACGAGCAGTACTTC 14 TRBJ2-7 . TRBV7-2 many
CASSDDSYEQYF TGTGCCAGCAGCGATGACAGCTACGAGCAGTACTTC 12 TRBJ2-7 . TRBV11-2 many
CSAENLKGYTF TGCAGCGCCGAGAACCTTAAGGGTTACACCTTC 11 TRBJ1-2 . TRBV29-1 many